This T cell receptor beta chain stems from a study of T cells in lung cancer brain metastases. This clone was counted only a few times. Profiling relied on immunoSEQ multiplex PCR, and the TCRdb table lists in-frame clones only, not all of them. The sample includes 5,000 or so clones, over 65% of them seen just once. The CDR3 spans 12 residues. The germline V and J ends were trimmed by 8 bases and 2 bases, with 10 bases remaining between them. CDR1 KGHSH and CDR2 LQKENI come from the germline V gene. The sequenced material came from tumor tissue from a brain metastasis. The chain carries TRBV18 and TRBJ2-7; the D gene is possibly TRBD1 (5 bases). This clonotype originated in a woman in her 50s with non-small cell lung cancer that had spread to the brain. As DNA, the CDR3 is TGTGCCAGCACAGGTCCGACCTACGAGCAGTACTTC. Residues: CASTGPTYEQYF.